One TCR beta chain is described in this entry. DNA at about 210 ng, roughly 30,000 T cell genomes, went into sorted-subset replicate PCRs. The assay was immunoSEQ multiplex PCR, and TCRdb's table has in-frame clones only and misses some. This table has 2 million to 3 million clones, more than 85% appearing once. These data belong to a study of shared clonotypes between healthy human individuals. The length of the CDR3 is 13 residues. V dropped 0 bases and J dropped 9 bases, with 9 bases sitting between them. Germline loops: CDR1 SEHNR, CDR2 FQNEAQ (reference sequence). The source is a man younger than 30 in good health. Some clones in this sample may be carry-over from other donors' samples. The sample consisted of naive CD4+ T cells from PBMCs. Described subset: CD45RA+ positively selected. This chain uses TRBV7-9 with TRBJ2-1, with D possibly being TRBD2 (6 bases). In nucleotides, the CDR3 is TGTGCCAGCAGCTTAGCGGCGGGAATTGAGCAGTTCTTC. This gives the protein CASSLAAGIEQFF.